Sequencing of this T cell receptor (beta chain) was carried out in a study of blood T cell repertoires in COVID-19. Overall study: Spain, Italy and the United States supplied samples that represented acute and convalescent COVID-19.

This clone has a single count. In the authors' methods: For nucleated cells, counts were estimated from reference gene primer amplification. The assay was immunoSEQ multiplex PCR, and TCRdb's table has in-frame clones only and misses some. V, J and clone size were drawn from that table, and D and trimming were deduced from the DNA. The table includes about 80,000 clones, 88% detected once. V lost 1 base and J lost 2; bases outside the gene matches: 7. The V gene's germline CDR1 is SGHVS and CDR2 FNYEAQ. The CDR3 contains 16 residues. The receptor was derived from a woman aged 80 or older with acute or convalescent COVID-19. The chain joins TRBV7-6 to TRBJ2-7; 8 bases align to TRBD1. Sequencing was done on a sample of peripheral blood. As DNA, the CDR3 is TGTGCCAGCAGCTTAGTGAGCGACAGGGGACCCTACGAGCAGTACTTC. This sequence encodes CASSLVSDRGPYEQYF.